This paragraph covers one TCR beta chain sequence. The data were obtained in a study of blood T cell repertoires in COVID-19. Libraries were prepared by immunoSEQ multiplex PCR; TCRdb keeps only in-frame clonotypes and omits some of them. The sample has approximately 290,000 clones, around nine tenths seen once. Per the germline V gene, CDR1 is SGDLS and CDR2 is YYNGEE. The V segment lost 4 bases and the J segment 6 bases; nucleotides outside the gene matches: 4. CDR3 size: 14 residues. The chain recombines TRBV9 with TRBJ1-4, with TRBD1 matching 9 bases. Source material: peripheral blood. The clonotype comes from a woman aged 55 to 70 with acute or convalescent COVID-19. In DNA, the CDR3 is TGTGCCAGCAGCCCATGGACAGGGGATGAAAAACTGTTTTTT. It is translated as CASSPWTGDEKLFF.